Below, one T cell receptor (beta chain) is given with its context. What it binds is unknown. cDNA came from roughly 0.53 to 1 ug RNA primed by random hexamers. Amplification of TCR beta CDR3 across 54 Vbeta and 13 Jbeta was performed with immunoSEQ multiplex PCR. TCRdb processed the immunoSEQ multiplex PCR reads anew with MiXCR; each CDR3 protein has one entry. Of 250,000 to 350,000 distinct CDR3 sequences in the sample, 85% were seen once. The entry originates in a study of CD8 T cells in Susac syndrome. Study results and limitations: The study acknowledged a relatively small number of individuals in its TCR sequencing and HLA analysis.

Germline values: CDR1 GTSNPN, CDR2 SVGIG (reference sequence). The V gene lost 2 bases and the J gene lost 9 bases, with 17 bases spanning the gap. The length of the CDR3 is 14 residues. From blood CD8+ and CD4+ T cells, the TCR beta chain was sequenced. The TEMRA cells underwent FACS enrichment, while the CD8+ and CD4+ T cells underwent negative isolation. The receptor comes from a human donor with multiple sclerosis. Sequenced sample: CD8+ T cells from PBMCs. The gene calls are TRBV30 and TRBJ2-1; perhaps TRBD1 as D (6 bases). CDR3 nucleotide sequence: TGTGCCTGGAGTTATTTCAGGGGTGAGAGTGAGCAGTTCTTC. Encoded protein: CAWSYFRGESEQFF.